Listed below are T cell receptor beta chains from one sample, sequenced in a study of early T cells in non-severe SARS-CoV-2 infection. TCRdb reprocessed the 5' RACE reads with MiXCR, giving one entry per CDR3 protein. This sample has some 77,000 distinct CDR3 sequences, with 16% found just once. What was sequenced was whole blood. These receptors were taken from an adult who was a healthcare worker with PCR-confirmed SARS-CoV-2 infection or an uninfected control (not recorded which). Both conserved end residues are part of each CDR3. Fields, in order: D gene, J gene, clone size, V gene, CDR3 DNA, CDR3 protein. The D gene is left open where the match is weak. Not every row has a clone size; where given, it reads once, few, many or a size class.

NA,TRBJ1-5,few,TRBV11-2,TGTGCCAGCAGCTTAGTCCCTGGAAGCAATCAGCCCCAGCATTTT,CASSLVPGSNQPQHF
TRBD1,TRBJ2-3,few,TRBV11-2,TGTGCCAGCAGCTTTCGCGGTAATCCGGACAGGGTGGGAACAGATACGCAGTATTTT,CASSFRGNPDRVGTDTQYF
NA,TRBJ1-1,few,TRBV30,TGTGCCTGGAGGAGGGAGCGGGCTGAAGCTTTCTTT,CAWRRERAEAFF
NA,TRBJ2-7,few,TRBV15,TGTGCCACCAGCAGAGATCAAGACGAGCAGTACTTC,CATSRDQDEQYF
TRBD1,TRBJ1-5,few,TRBV6-1,TGTGCCATTATCGACAGGGGGCCTAATCAGCCCCAGCATTTT,CAIIDRGPNQPQHF
NA,TRBJ1-1,NA,TRBV5-1,TGCGCCAGCAGCCTTCGCAGAGGGGACACTGAAGCTTTCTTT,CASSLRRGDTEAFF
TRBD1,TRBJ1-5,NA,TRBV6-5,TGTGCCAGCCGGGACAGAAGGAATCAGCCCCAGCATTTT,CASRDRRNQPQHF
TRBD1,TRBJ2-1,few,TRBV29-1,TGCAGCGTCAACAGGGGGGTATACAATGAGCAGTTCTTC,CSVNRGVYNEQFF
NA,TRBJ1-1,few,TRBV30,TGTGCCTGGAGTCGAGACGGCCTTGAAGCTTTCTTT,CAWSRDGLEAFF
NA,TRBJ2-3,NA,TRBV3-1,TGTGCCAGCAGATCGGGCCTGACAGATACGCAGTATTTT,CASRSGLTDTQYF
TRBD2,TRBJ2-5,few,TRBV12-3/TRBV12-4,TGTGCCAGCAGTTCGACTAGCGGGGGTGAGACCCAGTACTTC,CASSSTSGGETQYF
NA,TRBJ2-3,many,TRBV29-1,TGCAGCGGTGGGGGAACAGATACGCAGTATTTT,CSGGGTDTQYF
NA,TRBJ1-5,many,TRBV20-1,TGCAGTGCTAGTCCGGTCACGGGGAGGTATGGTAGCAATCAGCCCCAGCATTTT,CSASPVTGRYGSNQPQHF
NA,TRBJ1-2,many,TRBV6-1,TGTGCCAGCAGGCCTGGGGGAATCTACGGCTACACCTTC,CASRPGGIYGYTF
TRBD2,TRBJ2-7,many,TRBV2,TGTGCCAGCAAACACGGACTAGCGTCCTCCTACGAGCAGTACTTC,CASKHGLASSYEQYF
NA,TRBJ2-1,NA,TRBV6-2/TRBV6-3,TGTGCCAGCAGCAAACAAATCGGGGGCATATCGCCCTACAATGAGCAGTTCTTC,CASSKQIGGISPYNEQFF
TRBD2,TRBJ2-3,few,TRBV18,TGTGCCAGCTCCACTTGGGAGGGAAGAGGTACGCAGTATTTT,CASSTWEGRGTQYF
NA,TRBJ1-6,NA,TRBV2,TGTGCCAGCACCCAAACTGGGTCACCCCTCCACTTT,CASTQTGSPLHF
TRBD1,TRBJ2-6,many,TRBV5-1,TGCGCCAGCAGCACCTGGACAGGGGCCCTCTCTGGGGCCAACGTCCTGACTTTC,CASSTWTGALSGANVLTF
TRBD1,TRBJ1-5,NA,TRBV2,TGTGCCAGCAGGCTTGACAGGGGAGGTGGCAATCAGCCCCAGCATTTT,CASRLDRGGGNQPQHF
NA,TRBJ2-3,few,TRBV18,TGTGCCAGCTCACTTCAGAATGCCCTAGCGAGCACAGATACGCAGTATTTT,CASSLQNALASTDTQYF
TRBD2,TRBJ2-3,NA,TRBV3-1,TGTGCCAGCAGCGGGACTAGCGGGAGAGGTACGCAGTATTTT,CASSGTSGRGTQYF
NA,TRBJ1-1,many,TRBV29-1,TGCAGCGGGGAAGGAGGACCTGAAGCTTTCTTT,CSGEGGPEAFF
NA,TRBJ2-7,few,TRBV11-2,TGTGCCAGCAGCCGTAGTACGGACTACGAGCAGTACTTC,CASSRSTDYEQYF
TRBD2,TRBJ2-3,NA,TRBV7-3,TGTGCCAGCAGCGACAAACCCCGACTAGCGGGAGGGCCAAACACAGATACGCAGTATTTT,CASSDKPRLAGGPNTDTQYF
TRBD1,TRBJ2-7,few,TRBV28,TGTGCCAGCAGGGCAGGGGGCGAAGGGTACGAGCAGTACTTC,CASRAGGEGYEQYF
NA,TRBJ1-1,few,TRBV7-9,TGTGCCAGCAGCCAAATTACTCCCGTGAGCACTGAAGCTTTCTTT,CASSQITPVSTEAFF
NA,TRBJ1-4,few,TRBV5-1,TGCGCCAGCAGCTTGGGACAGTCTAATGAAAAACTGTTTTTT,CASSLGQSNEKLFF
NA,TRBJ2-3,few,TRBV10-3,TGTGCCATCAGTGGGAGGACAGATACGCAGTATTTT,CAISGRTDTQYF
TRBD1,TRBJ1-1,few,TRBV18,TGTGCCAGCTCACAGTATCAGGGGGACACTGAAGCTTTCTTT,CASSQYQGDTEAFF
NA,TRBJ1-1,few,TRBV29-1,TGCAGCGTAGGTAGGGTGAACACTGAAGCTTTCTTT,CSVGRVNTEAFF
NA,TRBJ1-4,NA,TRBV28,TGTGCCAGCACCGCAGGGTGGAGAGCTAATGAAAAACTGTTTTTT,CASTAGWRANEKLFF
NA,TRBJ2-3,few,TRBV7-8,TGTGCCAGCAGCCAAGTGCGGCGGGGACCCCAGCCGGATACGCAGTATTTT,CASSQVRRGPQPDTQYF